This TCR beta chain comes out of a study of sequential checkpoint blockade in melanoma. Whole-study context: Patients were randomized 1:1 to nivolumab-then-ipilimumab or ipilimumab-then-nivolumab first-line. Study results and limitations: In arm A, pretreatment tumor clonality was associated with response. T-cell fraction and clonality followed PD-L1 and CD8+ counts, not mutational load.

Judged by abundance, this clone is medium-sized. Antigen specificity is unknown. Noted treatment: randomized to nivolumab then ipilimumab (arm A) or the reverse (arm B). Sequencing used immunoSEQ multiplex PCR; TCRdb keeps in-frame clones, though not all of them. The sample lists fewer than 4,500 clones; around 23% were seen once. Trimming stripped 6 bases from V and 6 bases from J, with 13 bases between. The CDR3 loop spans 13 amino acids. The chain employs TRBV23-1 and TRBJ2-3; D is uncertain. TRBV23-1 is labeled an ORF, and its function is uncertain. The receptor was derived from a human donor with melanoma. The sequencing here drew on tumor tissue (inferred from file names), taken from a patient given nivolumab and ipilimumab in sequence. CDR3: CASSFTMGDTQYF. As DNA, the CDR3 is TGCGCCAGCAGCTTTACAATGGGGGATACGCAGTATTTT.